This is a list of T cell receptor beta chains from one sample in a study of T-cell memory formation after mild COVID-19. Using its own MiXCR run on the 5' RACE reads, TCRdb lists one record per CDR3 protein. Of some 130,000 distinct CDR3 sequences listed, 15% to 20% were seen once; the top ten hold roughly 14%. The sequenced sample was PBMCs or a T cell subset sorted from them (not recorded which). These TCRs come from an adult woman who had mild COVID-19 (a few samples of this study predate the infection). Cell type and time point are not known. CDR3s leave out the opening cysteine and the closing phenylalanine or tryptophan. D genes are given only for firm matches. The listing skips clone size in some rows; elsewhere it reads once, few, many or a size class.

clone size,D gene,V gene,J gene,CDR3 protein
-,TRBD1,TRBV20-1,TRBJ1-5,SARYRGHQPQH
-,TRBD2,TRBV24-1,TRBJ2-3,ATSDPGTSNTDTQY
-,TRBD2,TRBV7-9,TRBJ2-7,ASSIGLAGVYEQY
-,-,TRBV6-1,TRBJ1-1,ASQRVGNEAF
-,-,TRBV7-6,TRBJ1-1,ASSLEPGTLAGGTEAF
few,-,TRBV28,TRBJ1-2,ASSLPPGNYGYT
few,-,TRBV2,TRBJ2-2,ASSEPTHGLPSNTGELF
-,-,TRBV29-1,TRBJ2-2,SVVPARAIGAGELF
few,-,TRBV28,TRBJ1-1,ASSSSAGMVTEAF
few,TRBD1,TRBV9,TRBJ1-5,ASSVGTDYQPQH
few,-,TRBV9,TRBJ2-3,ASSVGGGLGDTQY
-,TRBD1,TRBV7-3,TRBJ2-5,ASSLMPGQRMD
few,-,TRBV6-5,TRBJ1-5,ASSYGQGDQPQH
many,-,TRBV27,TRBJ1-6,ASSLSEQLYNSPLH
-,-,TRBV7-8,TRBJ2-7,ASSLIGEQY
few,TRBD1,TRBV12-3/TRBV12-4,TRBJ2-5,ASSLSGGLETQY
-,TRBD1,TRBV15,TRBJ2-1,ATSWDQGASEQF
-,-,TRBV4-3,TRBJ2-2,ASSQEGSGELF
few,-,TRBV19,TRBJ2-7,ASSTHQGEQY
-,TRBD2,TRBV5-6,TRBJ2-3,ASTGTSGGASTDTQY
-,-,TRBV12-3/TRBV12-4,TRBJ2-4,ASSLEGATQQY
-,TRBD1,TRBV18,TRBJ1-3,ASSSRAGGTGNTIY
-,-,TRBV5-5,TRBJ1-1,ASSSAGGRGRETEAF
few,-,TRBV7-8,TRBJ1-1,ASSSGQPGMGTEAF
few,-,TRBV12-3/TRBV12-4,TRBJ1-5,ASSLSQGHQPQH
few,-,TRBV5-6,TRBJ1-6,ASSLGSTYNSPLH
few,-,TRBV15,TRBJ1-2,ATSSLSNGYT
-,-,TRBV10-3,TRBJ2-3,ATGDIASTPSDTQY
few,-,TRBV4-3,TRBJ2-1,ASSQDSGRKNEQF
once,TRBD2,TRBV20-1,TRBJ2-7,SARPPGGVNEQY
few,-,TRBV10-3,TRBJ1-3,AIQHPGHASSGNTIY
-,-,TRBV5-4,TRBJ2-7,ASSSGRDQTNYEQY
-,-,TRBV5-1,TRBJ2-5,ASSLGGRGETQY